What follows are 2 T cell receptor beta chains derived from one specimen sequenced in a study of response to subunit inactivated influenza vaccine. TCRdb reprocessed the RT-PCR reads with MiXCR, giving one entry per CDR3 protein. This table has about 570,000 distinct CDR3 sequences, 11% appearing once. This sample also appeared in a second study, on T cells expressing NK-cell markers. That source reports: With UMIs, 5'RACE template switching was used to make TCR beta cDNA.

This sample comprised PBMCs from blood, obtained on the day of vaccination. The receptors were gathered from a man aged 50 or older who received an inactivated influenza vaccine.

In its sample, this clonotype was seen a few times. This CDR3 is CASSLHGGNTGELFF. The CDR3 DNA follows: TGTGCCAGCAGCCTCCACGGTGGTAACACCGGGGAGCTGTTTTTT. This chain connects TRBV3-1 to TRBJ2-2; no clear D gene. Trimming removed 4 bases from V and 2 bases from J, with 11 bases in between. CDR1 and CDR2 (germline): LGHDT, YNNKEL (reference sequence). The CDR3 has 15 amino acids.

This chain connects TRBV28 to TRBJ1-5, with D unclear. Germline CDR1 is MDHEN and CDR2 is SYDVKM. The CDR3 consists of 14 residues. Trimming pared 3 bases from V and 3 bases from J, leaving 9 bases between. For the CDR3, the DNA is TGTGCCAGCAGTTTCGAAGGGTACAATCAGCCCCAGCATTTT. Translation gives CASSFEGYNQPQHF.